This paragraph reports one T cell receptor beta chain. Its antigen is as yet unknown. The PCR used 60 Vbeta and 13 Jbeta primers. Here immunoSEQ multiplex PCR was the method, and the copy in TCRdb shows in-frame clones only, minus some. The data contain under 90,000 clones, 60% to 80% of them singletons. The CDR3 runs to 13 residues. The V gene's germline CDR1 is LNHNV and CDR2 YYDKDF (reference sequence). Between the trimmed V and J ends, which lost 1 base and 7 bases, there was a span of 10 bases. This sample is drawn from a study of cytomegalovirus exposure and HLA in healthy donors. General study results and limits: Indistinguishable V segments, including TRBV6-2 and TRBV6-3, were excluded.

J is TRBJ1-1 and V is TRBV15; D possibly corresponds to TRBD1 (6 bases). Source material: PBMCs. The sequence derives from a man in his forties in good health and CMV-seronegative. CDR3 nucleotide sequence: TGTGCCACCAGCAGAGGAGGGGGAGATGAAGCTTTCTTT. Protein: CATSRGGGDEAFF.